The rows below give T cell receptor beta chains drawn from one sample of a study of blood T cell repertoires in COVID-19. Clones were read by immunoSEQ multiplex PCR, and TCRdb kept only the in-frame ones, dropping some. Among more than 110,000 clones listed, about 80% were seen once. The sample taken for sequencing was PBMCs or T cells enriched from blood (not recorded which). These receptors were obtained from a woman aged 18 to 35 who had been exposed to COVID-19. Both conserved end residues are part of each CDR3. The D gene is left open where the match is weak.

V: TRBV2
D: TRBD1
J: TRBJ2-1
CDR3: CARGTGAYNEQFF

V: TRBV4-1
D: TRBD2
J: TRBJ2-1
CDR3: CASSQVRRGRVNEQFF

V: TRBV19
D: -
J: TRBJ1-2
CDR3: CASSIRASSGYTF

V: TRBV9
D: TRBD1
J: TRBJ2-3
CDR3: CASSAPGTGHTDTQYF

V: TRBV28
D: -
J: TRBJ1-2
CDR3: CASSLPDSFAGYGYTF

V: TRBV12-5
D: TRBD2
J: TRBJ2-5
CDR3: CASGLLSSGAGETQYF

V: TRBV28
D: -
J: TRBJ1-5
CDR3: CASSQGDNQPQHF

V: TRBV5-6
D: -
J: TRBJ2-3
CDR3: CASSSGKVWGQGVADTQYF

V: TRBV6-5
D: -
J: TRBJ1-4
CDR3: CASSYKAGHEKLFF

V: TRBV10-3
D: -
J: TRBJ1-6
CDR3: CAISDRVNSPLHF

V: TRBV6-2/TRBV6-3
D: TRBD2
J: TRBJ2-1
CDR3: CASSERSGLAGGHNEQFF

V: TRBV4-2
D: -
J: TRBJ1-2
CDR3: CASSQGRLIQEHYGYTF

V: TRBV4-1
D: TRBD1
J: TRBJ2-2
CDR3: CASSSTGAPRTGELFF

V: TRBV2
D: -
J: TRBJ1-2
CDR3: CASSPDSNYGYTF

V: TRBV30
D: -
J: TRBJ1-3
CDR3: CASSRGGANTIYF

V: TRBV19
D: TRBD2
J: TRBJ2-7
CDR3: CASSIAGGAYEQYF

V: TRBV2
D: TRBD1
J: TRBJ2-4
CDR3: CASRQDRESFQYF

V: TRBV2
D: -
J: TRBJ1-5
CDR3: CASRDSHNRNQPQHF

V: TRBV5-1
D: -
J: TRBJ2-4
CDR3: CASSPAPGFPKNIQYF

V: TRBV29-1
D: TRBD2
J: TRBJ2-5
CDR3: CSVRTSGKGETQYF

V: TRBV19
D: TRBD1
J: TRBJ1-2
CDR3: CASSFLGTGGDGYTF

V: TRBV6-5
D: -
J: TRBJ2-3
CDR3: CASSTGSISDTQYF

V: TRBV29-1
D: TRBD1
J: TRBJ2-7
CDR3: CSVQRTGNEQYF

V: TRBV3-1/TRBV3-2
D: TRBD1
J: TRBJ2-7
CDR3: CASSQMFLGTGKNEQYF

V: TRBV2
D: TRBD1
J: TRBJ1-2
CDR3: CASSEAAGQGNYGYTF

V: TRBV6-5
D: -
J: TRBJ1-5
CDR3: CASSYSGQGNQPQHF

V: TRBV14
D: -
J: TRBJ2-2
CDR3: CASSRALGRTSSPGELFF